The 3 T cell receptor beta chains presented below share a single source sample, sequenced in a study of cytomegalovirus exposure and HLA in healthy donors. PCR was performed using 60 Vbeta and 13 Jbeta primers. Profiled with immunoSEQ multiplex PCR; TCRdb holds only in-frame clones, not every one. The table shows around 130,000 clones, with 75% to 90% occurring only once. Sequenced input: PBMCs. These receptors all come from a female donor in good health and CMV-seronegative.

This clone has a single count. The gene calls are TRBV5-3 and TRBJ2-1; 9 bases fit TRBD2. TRBV5-3 is an ORF, and what it does is uncertain. Germline trimming cut 0 bases from V and 8 bases from J; bases unmatched to any gene: 6. The CDR3 is 15 residues long. Written as DNA, the CDR3 is TGTGCCAGAAGCTTGGAGGTGCGGGAGGGCCATGAGCAGTTCTTC. This gives the protein CARSLEVREGHEQFF.

The genes are TRBV29-1 and TRBJ2-2, with 12 bases identical to TRBD2. The CDR3 is 13 amino acids. V was clipped by 6 bases and J by 9 bases; unmatched bases: 5. Germline V gives CDR1 SQVTM, CDR2 ANQGSEA. CDR3: CSVVLAGGRELFF. The CDR3 DNA is TGCAGCGTCGTACTAGCGGGAGGCCGGGAGCTGTTTTTT.

The gene calls are TRBV4-2 and TRBJ2-7, with D maybe TRBD2 (6 bases). The germline gives CDR1 LGHNA, CDR2 YNFKEQ. V dropped 3 bases and J dropped 4 bases, with 13 bases sitting between them. This CDR3 has 14 residues. The CDR3 coding sequence is TGTGCCAGCAGCCAGAGCGGGCCTCTATACGAGCAGTACTTC. Its protein is CASSQSGPLYEQYF.